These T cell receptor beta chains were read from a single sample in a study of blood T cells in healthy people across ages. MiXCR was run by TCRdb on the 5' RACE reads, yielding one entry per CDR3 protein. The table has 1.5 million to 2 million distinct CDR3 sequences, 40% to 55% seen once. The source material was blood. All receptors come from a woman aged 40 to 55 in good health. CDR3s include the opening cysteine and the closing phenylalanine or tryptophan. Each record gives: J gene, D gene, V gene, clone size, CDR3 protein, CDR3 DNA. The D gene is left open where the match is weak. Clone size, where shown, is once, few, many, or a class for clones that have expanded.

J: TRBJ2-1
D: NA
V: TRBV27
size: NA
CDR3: CASRPGFFYNEQFF
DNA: TGTGCCAGCAGGCCCGGTTTCTTTTACAATGAGCAGTTCTTC

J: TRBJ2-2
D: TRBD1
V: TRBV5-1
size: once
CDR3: CASSFGTGPNTGELFF
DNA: TGCGCCAGCAGCTTCGGGACAGGGCCGAACACCGGGGAGCTGTTTTTT

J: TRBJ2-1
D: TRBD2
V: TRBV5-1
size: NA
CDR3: CASSFERGDNEQFF
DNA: TGCGCCAGCAGCTTTGAGCGGGGGGACAATGAGCAGTTCTTC

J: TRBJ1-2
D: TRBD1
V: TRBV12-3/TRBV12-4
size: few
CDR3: CASSLEGTGKEGYTF
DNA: TGTGCCAGCAGCCTAGAGGGGACAGGCAAAGAGGGCTACACCTTC

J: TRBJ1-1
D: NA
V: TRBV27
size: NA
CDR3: CASSIGRPGTEAFF
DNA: TGTGCCAGCAGTATCGGGCGACCGGGCACTGAAGCTTTCTTT

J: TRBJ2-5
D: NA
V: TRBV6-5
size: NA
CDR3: CASSPTVVSHEQYF
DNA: TGTGCCAGCTCCCCCACGGTGGTTTCCCATGAGCAGTACTTC

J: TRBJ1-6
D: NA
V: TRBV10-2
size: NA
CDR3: CASSDTPSQDLHF
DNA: TGCGCCAGCAGTGATACACCCTCACAGGACCTCCACTTT

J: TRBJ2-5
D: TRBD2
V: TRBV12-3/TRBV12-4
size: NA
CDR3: CASSLRTSGGLQETQYF
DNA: TGTGCCAGCAGTTTAAGGACTAGCGGGGGACTCCAAGAGACCCAGTACTTC

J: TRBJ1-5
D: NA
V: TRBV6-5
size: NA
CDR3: CASRSRRGPNQPQHF
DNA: TGTGCCAGCAGGTCCCGAAGGGGACCCAATCAGCCCCAGCATTTT

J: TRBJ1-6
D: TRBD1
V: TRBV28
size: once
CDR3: CASSPRQGAGNSPLHF
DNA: TGTGCCAGCAGTCCCAGACAGGGGGCTGGTAATTCACCCCTCCACTTT

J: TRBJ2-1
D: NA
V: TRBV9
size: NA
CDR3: CASSVAGSNYEQFF
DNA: TGTGCCAGCAGCGTAGCAGGCAGCAACTATGAGCAGTTCTTC

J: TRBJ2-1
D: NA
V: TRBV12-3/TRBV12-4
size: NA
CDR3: CASSLHAGNEQFF
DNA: TGTGCCAGCAGTTTACATGCAGGCAATGAGCAGTTCTTC

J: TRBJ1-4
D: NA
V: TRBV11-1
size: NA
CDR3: CASSPPGRGEKLFF
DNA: TGTGCCAGCAGCCCGCCGGGCCGGGGCGAAAAACTGTTTTTT

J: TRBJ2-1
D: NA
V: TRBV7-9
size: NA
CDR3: CASSSLRGANNEQFF
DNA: TGTGCCAGCAGCTCCCTGAGGGGGGCCAACAATGAGCAGTTCTTC

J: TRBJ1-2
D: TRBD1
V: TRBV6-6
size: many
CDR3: CASSPGGSNYGYTF
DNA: TGTGCCAGCAGCCCAGGGGGCTCTAACTATGGCTACACCTTC

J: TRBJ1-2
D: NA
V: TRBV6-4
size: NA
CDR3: CASSAFQGQANYGYTF
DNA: TGTGCCAGCAGTGCGTTTCAAGGACAAGCTAACTATGGCTACACCTTC

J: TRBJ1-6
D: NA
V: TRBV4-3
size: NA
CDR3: CASSQEFGGHSPLHF
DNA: TGCGCCAGCAGCCAAGAGTTTGGGGGCCATTCACCCCTCCACTTT

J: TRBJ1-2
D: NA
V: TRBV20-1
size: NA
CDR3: CSARADAVKANYGYTF
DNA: TGCAGTGCTAGAGCGGATGCCGTTAAAGCTAACTATGGCTACACCTTC

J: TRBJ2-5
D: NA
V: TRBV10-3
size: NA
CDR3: CASRTTGTSETQYF
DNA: TGTGCCTCCAGAACCACCGGGACATCAGAGACCCAGTACTTC

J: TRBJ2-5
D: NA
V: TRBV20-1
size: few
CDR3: CSASMPRGYQETQYF
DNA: TGCAGTGCTAGTATGCCCAGGGGATACCAAGAGACCCAGTACTTC

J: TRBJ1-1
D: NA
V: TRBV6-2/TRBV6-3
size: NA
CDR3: CASSSRGGVLRGGTEAFF
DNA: TGTGCCAGCAGTTCTCGGGGAGGTGTTCTACGAGGGGGCACTGAAGCTTTCTTT

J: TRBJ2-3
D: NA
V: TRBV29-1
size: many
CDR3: CSVEAGPGPDTQYF
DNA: TGCAGCGTTGAAGCTGGTCCAGGGCCAGATACGCAGTATTTT

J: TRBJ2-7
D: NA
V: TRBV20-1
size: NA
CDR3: CSARPRRSGYEQYF
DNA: TGCAGTGCTAGACCACGACGCAGTGGCTACGAGCAGTACTTC

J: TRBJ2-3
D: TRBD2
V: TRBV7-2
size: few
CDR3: CASSLGGSGGPNQYF
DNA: TGTGCCAGCAGCTTAGGGGGTAGCGGGGGGCCGAATCAGTATTTT

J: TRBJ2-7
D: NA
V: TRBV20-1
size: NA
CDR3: CSAGGISYEQYF
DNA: TGCAGTGCTGGGGGTATCTCCTACGAGCAGTACTTC

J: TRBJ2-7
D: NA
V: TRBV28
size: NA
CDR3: CASTTRRFSYNEQYF
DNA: TGTGCCAGCACGACTAGACGGTTCTCCTACAATGAGCAGTACTTC

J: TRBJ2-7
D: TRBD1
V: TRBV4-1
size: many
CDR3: CASSRPGGYEQYF
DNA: TGTGCCAGCAGCAGGCCAGGGGGTTACGAGCAGTACTTC

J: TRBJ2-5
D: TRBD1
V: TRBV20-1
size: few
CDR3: CSAADRGGEETQYF
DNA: TGCAGTGCAGCGGACAGGGGAGGGGAGGAGACCCAGTACTTC

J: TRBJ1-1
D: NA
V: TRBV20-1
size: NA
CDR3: CSASEGRWGPNGEAFF
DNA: TGCAGTGCTAGTGAGGGACGTTGGGGGCCGAACGGTGAAGCTTTCTTT

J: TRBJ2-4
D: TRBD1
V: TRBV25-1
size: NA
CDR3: CASSDPGQGSPQYF
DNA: TGTGCCAGCAGTGATCCGGGACAGGGATCCCCCCAGTACTTC

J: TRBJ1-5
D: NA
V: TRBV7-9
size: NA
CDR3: CASSLGKDQPQHF
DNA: TGTGCCAGCAGCTTAGGAAAAGATCAGCCCCAGCATTTT

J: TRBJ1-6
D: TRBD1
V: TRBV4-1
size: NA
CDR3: CASSQTGTGSDNSPLHF
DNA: TGCGCCAGCAGCCAAACCGGGACAGGGTCTGATAATTCACCCCTCCACTTT

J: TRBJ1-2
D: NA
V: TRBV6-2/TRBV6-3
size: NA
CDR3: CASSYLWGTNYGYTF
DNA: TGTGCCAGCAGTTATCTCTGGGGGACTAACTATGGCTACACCTTC

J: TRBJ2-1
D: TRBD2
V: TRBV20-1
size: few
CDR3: CSASGASGANEQFF
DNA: TGCAGTGCTAGTGGGGCTAGCGGGGCCAATGAGCAGTTCTTC

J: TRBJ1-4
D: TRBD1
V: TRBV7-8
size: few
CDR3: CASSPNPTGANEKLFF
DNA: TGTGCCAGCAGCCCTAACCCGACAGGGGCAAATGAAAAACTGTTTTTT

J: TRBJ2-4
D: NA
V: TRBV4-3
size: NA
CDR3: CASSQQGFGNIQYF
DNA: TGCGCCAGCAGCCAACAGGGATTTGGAAACATTCAGTACTTC